This TCR beta chain was observed in a study of regulatory T cells in long-lasting Graves disease. General study findings and limits: Clonotypes that were public and shared totalled about 2,500 in persistent patients versus roughly 1,000 in new patients. The TCR repertoire of persistent Graves' patients was less diverse than that of newly diagnosed ones.

The table lists this clonotype with many counts. Its antigen remains unknown. In germline, CDR1 is MNHEY, CDR2 SVGEGT. The V end lost 5 bases, the J end lost 2 bases, and 19 bases lay between the germline ends. The CDR3 totals 16 residues. Relying on iRepertoire HTBI primers and Arm-PCR of CDR3 regions, the team built TCR beta libraries. TCRdb itself ran the multiplex PCR reads through MiXCR, one entry per CDR3 protein. Of under 450,000 distinct CDR3 sequences detected, roughly 20% appear once; the ten largest clones hold around a quarter. Time point defined: persistent/refractory GD, antithyroid drugs over 5 years with positive TRAb. Extracted RNA from PBMCs served as the source of the TCR library.

The chain is built from TRBV6-2 or TRBV6-3 and TRBJ2-7, with D possibly being TRBD2 (5 bases). The TCR comes from a woman aged 35 to 49 with Graves disease. The specimen comprised peripheral blood mononuclear cells (PBMCs), sampled when the disease was refractory, from a patient treated with antithyroid drugs. The CDR3 loop reads CASSEKSQRIPYEQYF. Here the CDR3 DNA reads TGTGCCAGCAGTGAAAAGTCTCAGCGGATTCCCTACGAGCAGTACTTC.